Included here is one T cell receptor beta chain sequence, with context. The data belong to a study of radiotherapy plus CTLA-4 blockade in lung cancer. The overall study: Objective response rate was roughly 19%; disease control rate, about 28%.

Using immunoSEQ multiplex PCR, the repertoire was profiled, and TCRdb retains in-frame clones only, with some absent. The sample consists of tens of thousands of clones, approximately 80% of them appearing once. Alongside CTLA-4 blockade with ipilimumab, patients with chemo-refractory metastatic non-small-cell lung cancer received focal radiation. Sample: peripheral blood, taken from a patient treated with radiotherapy plus ipilimumab. The receptor's source is a human donor with non-small cell lung cancer whose response to radiotherapy plus ipilimumab could not be evaluated.

CDR3 sequence (DNA): TGTGCCAGCAGCTTCCAACAGGCACCGGTGAACACCATATATTTT. Translated: CASSFQQAPVNTIYF. The rearrangement links TRBV7-2 to TRBJ1-3; D is perhaps TRBD1 (5 bases). Trimming shortened V by 3 bases and J by 7 bases, and 16 bases separated the two germline ends. CDR1 and CDR2 from the germline V gene are SGHTA and FQGNSA. CDR3 length: 15 residues.